One and the same sample provided the 9 T cell receptor beta chains below, sequenced in a study of cytomegalovirus exposure and HLA in healthy donors. Researchers ran the PCR with 60 Vbeta and 13 Jbeta primers. TCRdb keeps only in-frame clones here, not all; method: immunoSEQ multiplex PCR. The sample contains about 190,000 clones, 75% to 90% of which appear only once. Sequencing input: PBMCs. All receptors come from a boy younger than 10 in good health and CMV-seronegative.

The gene calls are TRBV6-1 and TRBJ1-1; D uncertain. Germline V gives CDR1 MNHNS, CDR2 SASEGT. V gave up 5 bases and J gave up 3 bases, with 10 bases separating them. This CDR3 spans 13 amino acids. The CDR3 DNA follows: TGTGCCAGCAGTTATGACGGGGACACTGAAGCTTTCTTT. It is translated as CASSYDGDTEAFF.

The chain recombines TRBV30 with TRBJ1-5, with 7 nucleotides matching TRBD1. V lost 3 bases, J lost 0 bases, and 5 bases stayed unmatched. Germline loops: CDR1 GTSNPN, CDR2 SVGIG (reference sequence). The CDR3 sequence is 15 residues long. The CDR3 DNA sequence: TGTGCCTGGAGGGCAGGGGGTGATAGCAATCAGCCCCAGCATTTT. Translating gives CAWRAGGDSNQPQHF.

The V call is TRBV6-1, the J call TRBJ2-7; D is unresolved. Germline assignment: CDR1 MNHNS and CDR2 SASEGT. CDR3 length: 15 amino acids. The CDR3 loop is CASMSASGSTYEQYF. Here the CDR3 DNA reads TGTGCGTCCATGTCGGCCTCCGGGTCTACCTACGAGCAGTACTTC.

The V and J genes are TRBV18 and TRBJ1-3, with 8 bases matching TRBD1. The length of the CDR3 is 16 residues. Per the germline V gene, CDR1 is KGHSH and CDR2 is LQKENI. The junction had 12 bases not matched to a gene; V was cut back by 4 bases and J by 7 bases. CDR3 DNA sequence: TGTGCCAGCTCACGGACAGGGAAGGACCCCCGGAACACCATATATTTT. This translates into CASSRTGKDPRNTIYF. Together with reference TRBV18 and TRBJ1-3, the CDR3 gives the full variable domain: NAGVMQNPRHLVRRRGQEARLRCSPMKGHSHVYWYRQLPEEGLKFMVYLQKENIIDESGMPKERFSAEFPKEGPSILRIQQVVRGDSAAYFCASSRTGKDPRNTIYFGEGSWLTVV.

J is TRBJ2-1 and V is TRBV7-8; 10 bases line up with TRBD1. Germline trimming cut 2 bases from V and 9 bases from J; bases unmatched to any gene: 13. The CDR3 sequence is 17 residues long. Looked up from germline, CDR1 is SGHVS and CDR2 is FQNEAQ. The CDR3 loop reads CASSLTYSGQGSIEQFF. CDR3 DNA: TGTGCCAGCAGCTTAACCTACTCGGGACAGGGGAGCATTGAGCAGTTCTTC.

The genes are TRBV29-1 and TRBJ2-5; D is ambiguous. Trimming left V 1 base short and J 5 bases short, with 11 bases between. The CDR3 spans 13 residues. Per germline, CDR1 SQVTM and CDR2 ANQGSEA. CDR3 DNA: TGCAGCGTTGAAGGCCTGGTCGGGGAGACCCAGTACTTC. This sequence encodes CSVEGLVGETQYF.

DNA for the CDR3: TGTGCCAGCAGTTTAGATCCGTTAGGGGACACCGGGGAGCTGTTTTTT. This sequence encodes CASSLDPLGDTGELFF. The gene calls are TRBV27 and TRBJ2-2, with a tentative D call TRBD1 (5 bases). Germline V CDR1 and CDR2: MNHEY, SMNVEV (reference sequence). The CDR3 is 16 residues long. The V end was cut by 2 bases, the J end by 3 bases, with 13 bases between.

The chain recombines TRBV13 with TRBJ2-7; TRBD2 might be the D (6 bases). Trimming took off 5 bases at V and 5 bases at J, with 13 bases between the two ends. The CDR3 has 13 amino acids. Germline-derived CDR1 and CDR2 are PRHDT and FYEKMQ (reference sequence). This chain's CDR3 is CASSRSGYHEQYF. The CDR3 DNA is TGTGCCAGCAGCAGAAGCGGGTACCACGAGCAGTACTTC.

J is TRBJ1-2 and V is TRBV25-1; 10 bases are a match to TRBD1. CDR1 is MGHDK, CDR2 SYGVNS, per germline. The CDR3 has 18 amino acids. V lost 3 bases to trimming and J lost 0 bases; unmatched junction nucleotides: 10. CDR3 region: CASSEAPPGTGANYGYTF. The CDR3 region has the DNA TGTGCCAGCAGTGAGGCGCCCCCGGGGACAGGGGCTAACTATGGCTACACCTTC.